This entry describes one T cell receptor (beta chain). Libraries were prepared by immunoSEQ multiplex PCR; TCRdb keeps only in-frame clonotypes and omits some of them. Found here are fewer than 8,500 clones, 70% to 90% of them singletons; the top ten hold roughly 10%. This entry belongs to a study of blood T cell repertoires in COVID-19. Background on the study: PBMCs, B-cell-depleted T cells, or T cells were the source of the cDNA or gDNA that made up the material.

The V end was cut by 1 base, the J end by 2 bases, with 9 bases between. CDR1 is SGHRS, CDR2 YFSETQ, per germline. The CDR3 covers 15 residues. The chain couples TRBV5-1 to TRBJ2-2; D not resolved. The receptor was isolated from a man aged 65 to 79 with active COVID-19. The sample was peripheral blood. CDR3 sequence (DNA): TGCGCCAGCAGCTTGTGGGCAGAAAACACCGGGGAGCTGTTTTTT. Translating it yields CASSLWAENTGELFF.